This TCR beta chain is drawn from a study of OX40 agonist ivuxolimab in advanced cancers. Turning to the study itself: Dose-escalation patients' cancers were hepatocellular carcinoma, melanoma, renal cell or head and neck cancer.

Generated by immunoSEQ multiplex PCR, the TCRdb table keeps only in-frame clones and is missing some. The table shows 75,000 to 100,000 clones, with roughly four fifths occurring only once. Peripheral blood came from all dose cohorts at three timepoints. Of note for this clone: As yet, its antigen is unknown.

The germline gives CDR1 SGHDT, CDR2 YYEEEE. This CDR3 has 15 amino acids. V was shortened by 4 bases and J by 1 base, with 12 bases between the two germline ends. Regarding the study as a whole: The CD4+ and CD8+ T cells in the blood had expanded clonally by week 6 at 0.1 to 3.0 mg/kg. What antigens the expanded peripheral T cells recognized was never established.

The V call is TRBV5-6, the J call TRBJ1-5; possibly TRBD1 for D (6 bases). This sequence originates from an adult with an advanced solid tumor such as melanoma, head and neck, liver or kidney cancer. The sample consisted of CD4+ or CD8+ T cells sorted from blood, taken in a trial of the OX40 agonist ivuxolimab. As DNA, the CDR3 is TGTGCCAGCAGCACGGACAGTAGGAGCAATCAGCCCCAGCATTTT. Protein sequence: CASSTDSRSNQPQHF.